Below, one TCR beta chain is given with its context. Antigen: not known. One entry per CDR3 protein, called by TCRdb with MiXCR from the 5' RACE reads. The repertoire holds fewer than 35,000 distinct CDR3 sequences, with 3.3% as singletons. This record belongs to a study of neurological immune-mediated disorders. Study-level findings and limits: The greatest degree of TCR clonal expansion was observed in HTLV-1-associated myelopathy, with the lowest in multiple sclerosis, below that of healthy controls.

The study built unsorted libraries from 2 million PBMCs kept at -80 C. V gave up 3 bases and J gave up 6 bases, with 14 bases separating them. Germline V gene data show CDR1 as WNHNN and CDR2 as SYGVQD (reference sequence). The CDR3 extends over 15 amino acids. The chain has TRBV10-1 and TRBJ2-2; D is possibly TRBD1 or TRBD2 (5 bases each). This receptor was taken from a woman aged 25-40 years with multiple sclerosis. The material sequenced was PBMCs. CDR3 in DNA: TGCGCCAGCAGTGATAGGGACGGAGTCGCCGGGGAGCTGTTTTTT. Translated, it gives CASSDRDGVAGELFF.